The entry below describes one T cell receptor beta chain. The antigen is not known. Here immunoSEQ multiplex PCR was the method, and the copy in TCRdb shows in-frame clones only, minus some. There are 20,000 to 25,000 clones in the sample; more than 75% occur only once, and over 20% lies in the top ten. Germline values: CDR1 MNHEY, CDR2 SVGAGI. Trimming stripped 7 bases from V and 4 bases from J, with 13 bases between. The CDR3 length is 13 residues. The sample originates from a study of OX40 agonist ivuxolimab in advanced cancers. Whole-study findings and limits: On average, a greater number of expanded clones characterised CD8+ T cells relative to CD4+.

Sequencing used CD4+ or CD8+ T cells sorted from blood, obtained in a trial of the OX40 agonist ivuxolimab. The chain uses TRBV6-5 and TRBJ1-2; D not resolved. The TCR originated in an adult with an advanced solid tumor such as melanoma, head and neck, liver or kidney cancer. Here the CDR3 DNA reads TGTGCCAGCATGCCCGGCGGAACCTATGGCTACACCTTC. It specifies CASMPGGTYGYTF.